This TCR beta chain stems from a study of blood T cell repertoires in COVID-19. Profiled with immunoSEQ multiplex PCR; TCRdb holds only in-frame clones, not every one. The sample shows 200,000 to 250,000 clones, around 90% of them seen only once. Trimming at V came to 5 bases and at J to 3 bases, leaving 1 base not matched to a gene. From germline, CDR1 is SGHAT and CDR2 FQDESV (reference sequence). CDR3 size: 15 residues. The chain joins TRBV11-1 to TRBJ2-2; 12 nucleotides match TRBD2. This sequence originates from a man aged 55 to 70 with COVID-19, enrolled during active disease. The sequenced sample was peripheral blood. In DNA, the CDR3 is TGTGCCAGCAGCCCTAGCGGGAGGGACACCGGGGAGCTGTTTTTT. It encodes CASSPSGRDTGELFF.